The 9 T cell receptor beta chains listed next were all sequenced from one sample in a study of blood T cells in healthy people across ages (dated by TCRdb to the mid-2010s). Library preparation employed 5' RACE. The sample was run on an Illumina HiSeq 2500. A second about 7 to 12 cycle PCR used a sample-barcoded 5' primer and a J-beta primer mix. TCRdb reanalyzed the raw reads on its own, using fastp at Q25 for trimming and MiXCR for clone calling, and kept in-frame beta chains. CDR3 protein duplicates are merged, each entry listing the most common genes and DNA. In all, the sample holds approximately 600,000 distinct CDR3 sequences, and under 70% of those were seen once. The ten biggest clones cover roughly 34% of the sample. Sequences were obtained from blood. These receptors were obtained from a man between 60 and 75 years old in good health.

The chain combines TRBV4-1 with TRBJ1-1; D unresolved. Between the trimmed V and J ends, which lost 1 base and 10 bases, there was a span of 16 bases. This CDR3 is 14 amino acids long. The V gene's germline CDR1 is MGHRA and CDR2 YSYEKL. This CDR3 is CASSQVDVRRGAFF. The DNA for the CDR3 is TGCGCCAGCAGCCAAGTGGACGTGCGACGTGGAGCTTTCTTT.

The CDR3 nucleotides are TGCGCCAGCAGCCTTTTTAGCGGGGGCTCTGGGGCCAACGTCCTGACTTTC. Its translation is CASSLFSGGSGANVLTF. V gene TRBV5-1 combines with J gene TRBJ2-6; 9 positions agree with TRBD2. The germline V gene encodes CDR1 SGHRS and CDR2 YFSETQ. V trimming: 4 bases; J trimming: 0 bases; junction bases outside the gene matches: 5. The CDR3 is 17 amino acids.

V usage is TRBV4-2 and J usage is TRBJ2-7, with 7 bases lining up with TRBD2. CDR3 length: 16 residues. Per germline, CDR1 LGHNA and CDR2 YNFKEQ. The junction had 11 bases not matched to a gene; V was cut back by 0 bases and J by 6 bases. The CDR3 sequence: CASSQDIGTTRGEQYF. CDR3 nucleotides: TGTGCCAGCAGCCAAGATATCGGGACTACACGGGGCGAGCAGTACTTC.

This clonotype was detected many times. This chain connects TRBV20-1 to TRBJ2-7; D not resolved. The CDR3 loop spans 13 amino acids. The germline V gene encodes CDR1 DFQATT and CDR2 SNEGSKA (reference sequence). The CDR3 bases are TGCAGCGCCTACCCGGACCGTTCCTACGAGCAGTACTTC. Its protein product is CSAYPDRSYEQYF.

CDR3 sequence: CASTGEGRGLNEQFF. CDR3 bases: TGCGCCAGCACGGGAGAGGGCAGGGGGCTTAATGAGCAGTTCTTC. The gene calls are TRBV5-1 and TRBJ2-1; 8 nucleotides agree with TRBD1. Trimming cost V 6 bases and J 7 bases; bases outside gene matches: 12. Germline assignment: CDR1 SGHRS and CDR2 YFSETQ. The length of the CDR3 is 15 residues.

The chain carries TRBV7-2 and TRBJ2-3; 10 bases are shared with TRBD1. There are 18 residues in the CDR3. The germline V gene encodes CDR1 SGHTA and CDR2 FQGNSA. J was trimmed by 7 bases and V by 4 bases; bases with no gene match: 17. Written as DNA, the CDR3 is TGTGCCAGCAGCTCCCCCTCACGGGGACAGGGGATTAGTTATACGCAGTATTTT. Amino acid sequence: CASSSPSRGQGISYTQYF.

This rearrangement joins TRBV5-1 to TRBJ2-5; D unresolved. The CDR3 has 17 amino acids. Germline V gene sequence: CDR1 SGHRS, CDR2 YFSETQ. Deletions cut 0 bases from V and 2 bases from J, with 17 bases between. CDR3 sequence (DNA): TGCGCCAGCAGCTTGGCCATGTCTCGAGGCGGACAAGAGACCCAGTACTTC. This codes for CASSLAMSRGGQETQYF.

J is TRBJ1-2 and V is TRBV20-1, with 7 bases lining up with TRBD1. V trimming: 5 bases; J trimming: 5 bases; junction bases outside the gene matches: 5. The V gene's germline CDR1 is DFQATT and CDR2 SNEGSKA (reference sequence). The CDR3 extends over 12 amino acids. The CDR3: CSASAGQYGYTF. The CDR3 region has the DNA TGCAGTGCTTCCGCGGGACAGTATGGCTACACCTTC.

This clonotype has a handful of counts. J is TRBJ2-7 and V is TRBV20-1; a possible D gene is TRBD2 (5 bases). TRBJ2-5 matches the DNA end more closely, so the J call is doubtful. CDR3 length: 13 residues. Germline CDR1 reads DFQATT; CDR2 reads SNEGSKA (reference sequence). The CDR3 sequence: CSARGTLGETQYF. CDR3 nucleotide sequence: TGCAGTGCTAGAGGGACTTTAGGGGAGACCCAGTACTTC.